These 4 T cell receptor beta chains were all obtained from the same sample, sequenced in a study of blood T cell repertoires in COVID-19. Libraries were prepared by immunoSEQ multiplex PCR; TCRdb keeps only in-frame clonotypes and omits some of them. This table has over 250,000 clones, about 91% appearing once. Sequencing was carried out using peripheral blood. All receptors come from a young adult with COVID-19, enrolled during active disease.

On this clone: The junction departs from the called germline gene at one end, perhaps through a read error. The CDR3 bases are TGTGCCAGCAGATTGGGGGGACAGCCTGGGCATGAGCAGTTCTTC. Translation: CASRLGGQPGHEQFF. This rearrangement joins TRBV5-8 to TRBJ2-1, with a tentative D call TRBD1 (7 bases). Germline loops: CDR1 SGHTS, CDR2 YDEGEE. This CDR3 contains 15 residues. Together with reference TRBV5-8 and TRBJ2-1, the CDR3 gives the full variable domain: EAGVTQSPTHLIKTRGQQATLRCSPISGHTSVYWYQQALGLGLQFLLWYDEGEERNRGNFPPRFSGRQFPNYSSELNVNALELEDSALYLCASRLGGQPGHEQFFGPGTRLTVL.

The rearrangement links TRBV29-1 to TRBJ1-2; maybe TRBD1 (6 bases). Germline CDR1 SQVTM, CDR2 ANQGSEA. Trimming pared 4 bases from V and 1 base from J, leaving 13 bases between. This CDR3 spans 14 amino acids. The CDR3 protein is CSVGTQGDNYGYTF. For the CDR3, the DNA is TGCAGCGTTGGAACACAGGGAGATAACTATGGCTACACCTTC.

This chain connects TRBV28 to TRBJ1-4, with D unclear. Germline CDR1 is MDHEN and CDR2 is SYDVKM. V gave up 5 bases and J gave up 7 bases, with 20 bases separating them. This CDR3 contains 16 residues. In nucleotides, the CDR3 is TGTGCCAGCAGTCCGATCCCGCGACGAGGGTTTGAAAAACTGTTTTTT. Translated, it gives CASSPIPRRGFEKLFF.

This clone appeared a single time. This chain links TRBV3-1 (or the pseudogene TRBV3-2) with TRBJ2-2; a possible D gene is TRBD1 (6 bases). Trimming pared 3 bases from V and 3 bases from J, leaving 14 bases between. CDR3 size: 16 residues. The germline V gene has CDR1 LGHDT and CDR2 YNNKEL (reference sequence). The CDR3 bases are TGTGCCAGCAGCCACTCCCAGGGGTGGGACACCGGGGAGCTGTTTTTT. Its protein product is CASSHSQGWDTGELFF.